This T cell receptor beta chain was captured in a study of early stage breast cancer tumors. Study in general: ER+/PR+/HER2- status applied to about 70% of the 16 invasive breast tumors. Average read coverage per sample was approximately 9.1-fold.

The study's findings and limits: Tumors had roughly 2.5-fold higher T cell density and higher clonality than adjacent normal breast tissue.

Each sample had two DNA replicates, 0.5 ug blood or around 1.5 ug tissue. Sequencing used immunoSEQ multiplex PCR; TCRdb keeps in-frame clones, though not all of them. The data show 60,000 to 80,000 clones, approximately 79% seen once. This clone has just one count. Its specificity is not known. Material: blood. The TCR was taken from a person between 60 and 70 years old with breast cancer.

The CDR3 DNA follows: TGTGCCAGCAGCTTGGTTCTAGCGGGGGGACAAGAGACCCAGTACTTC. It encodes CASSLVLAGGQETQYF. The chain carries TRBV5-6 and TRBJ2-5, with 11 bases lining up with TRBD2. The germline CDR1 and CDR2 sequences are SGHDT and YYEEEE. The CDR3 totals 16 residues. V shed 0 bases, J shed 2 bases, and the junction held 3 bases outside the gene matches.